These 28 T cell receptor beta chains share one sample of origin, sequenced in a study of T cell clonotyping in hematopoietic cell transplantation. Data came from immunoSEQ multiplex PCR; TCRdb stores just in-frame clones and leaves some out. The profile shows roughly 11,000 clones, 89% of them singletons. The starting material was PBMCs, obtained 100 days after allogeneic stem cell transplant. These receptors were collected from a female patient between 55 and 75 years old who had an allogeneic stem cell transplant from an unrelated donor, so the T cells may come from the graft donor. Some clones in this sample may be carry-over from other donors' samples.

The chain uses TRBV7-2 and TRBJ2-5; perhaps TRBD1 as D (6 bases). The CDR3 is 15 amino acids. V lost 1 base to trimming and J lost 6 bases, with 15 bases between them. Germline CDR1 SGHTA, CDR2 FQGNSA. For the CDR3, the DNA is TGTGCCAGCAGCTTAGACCACCGGGACAAAAAGACCCAGTACTTC. Its protein product is CASSLDHRDKKTQYF.

The chain is built from TRBV2 and TRBJ2-2; D is possibly TRBD2 (5 bases). This CDR3 has 17 residues. Trimming took 0 bases from V and 3 from J, leaving 14 bases between them. Germline V gene sequence: CDR1 SNHLY, CDR2 FYNNEI. As DNA, the CDR3 is TGTGCCAGCAGTGAAGCGCTTCCCGGGGTCCACACCGGGGAGCTGTTTTTT. As protein: CASSEALPGVHTGELFF.

This clone appeared a single time. The V gene is TRBV7-9, the J gene TRBJ2-7, with D possibly being TRBD2 (5 bases). V was trimmed by 10 bases and J by 3 bases, leaving 19 bases between them. The CDR3 length is 14 residues. CDR1 and CDR2 from the germline V gene are SEHNR and FQNEAQ (reference sequence). CDR3 nucleotides: TGTGCCACTACTCCTATCGGCGGAGGCTACGAGCAGTACTTC. Amino acids: CATTPIGGGYEQYF. The whole variable domain, remainder taken from reference TRBV7-9 and TRBJ2-7, is DTGVSQNPRHKITKRGQNVTFRCDPISEHNRLYWYRQTLGQGPEFLTYFQNEAQLEKSRLLSDRFSAERPKGSFSTLEIQRTEQGDSAMYLCATTPIGGGYEQYFGPGTRLTVT.

The V call is TRBV7-8, the J call TRBJ2-5; perhaps TRBD2 as D (6 bases). The CDR3 is 14 residues long. Germline-derived CDR1 and CDR2 are SGHVS and FQNEAQ. Trimming removed 3 bases from V and 5 bases from J, with 13 bases in between. The CDR3 protein is CASSLDTGRETQYF. CDR3 in DNA: TGTGCCAGCAGCTTGGACACGGGGAGGGAGACCCAGTACTTC.

The chain uses TRBV4-2 and TRBJ1-6; D possibly corresponds to TRBD1 (5 bases). This CDR3 has 20 amino acids. V was cut by 3 bases and J by 4 bases, with 25 bases left in between. Germline V gives CDR1 LGHNA, CDR2 YNFKEQ. DNA for the CDR3: TGTGCCAGCAGCCAGGCCGGAGGGGTGGCTGTTGGGTGGTATAATTCACCCCTCCACTTT. Encoded protein: CASSQAGGVAVGWYNSPLHF.

This clone was seen a single time. This chain uses TRBV7-2 with TRBJ2-3, with D maybe TRBD2 (7 bases). This CDR3 region has 17 residues. Trimming shortened V by 1 base and J by 2 bases, and 16 bases separated the two germline ends. From germline, CDR1 is SGHTA and CDR2 FQGNSA. CDR3 loop: CASSLEPGGLYTDTQYF. CDR3 sequence (DNA): TGTGCCAGCAGCTTAGAACCCGGGGGGCTTTACACAGATACGCAGTATTTT.

V gene TRBV29-1 combines with J gene TRBJ2-7; 7 bases match TRBD2. The CDR3 totals 13 residues. After removal of 2 bases from V and 2 bases from J, the junction contained 3 bases not matched to a gene. Germline lookup yields CDR1 SQVTM and CDR2 ANQGSEA. The CDR3 sequence is CSVEKGTTYEQYF. DNA for the CDR3: TGCAGCGTTGAAAAAGGGACTACCTACGAGCAGTACTTC.

Here the CDR3 reads CASSPIRGLGYEQYF. The CDR3 coding sequence is TGTGCCAGCAGTCCTATCCGGGGGCTGGGCTACGAGCAGTACTTC. This chain connects TRBV27 to TRBJ2-7; tentatively, D is TRBD1 or TRBD2 (6 bases each). CDR1 is MNHEY, CDR2 SMNVEV, per germline (reference sequence). V dropped 5 bases and J dropped 3 bases, with 17 bases sitting between them. This CDR3 is 15 amino acids long.

The chain carries TRBV29-1 and TRBJ1-1; tentative D call: TRBD1 (6 bases). This CDR3 is 16 amino acids long. V shed 1 base and J shed 0 bases, with 15 bases lying between them. The germline CDR1 and CDR2 sequences are SQVTM and ANQGSEA. CDR3 DNA sequence: TGCAGCGTTGAAGTTATCCCCGGGACACTGAACACTGAAGCTTTCTTT. Translating gives CSVEVIPGTLNTEAFF.

The CDR3 bases are TGTGCCAGTAGTGGGTCCGGGACAGGGGGCGAAGGGCAGTACTTC. Translating it yields CASSGSGTGGEGQYF. The chain joins TRBV19 to TRBJ2-7, with 12 positions matching TRBD1. In germline, CDR1 is LNHDA, CDR2 SQIVND (reference sequence). The CDR3 length is 15 residues. V lost 5 bases and J lost 9; bases outside the gene matches: 11. Drawing the rest from reference TRBV19 and TRBJ2-7, the complete variable domain is DGGITQSPKYLFRKEGQNVTLSCEQNLNHDAMYWYRQDPGQGLRLIYYSQIVNDFQKGDIAEGYSVSREKKESFPLTVTSAQKNPTAFYLCASSGSGTGGEGQYFGPGTRLTVT.

The chain employs TRBV27 and TRBJ2-5, with a possible D match to TRBD2 (5 bases). This CDR3 contains 13 residues. Germline V gene data show CDR1 as MNHEY and CDR2 as SMNVEV (reference sequence). With 10 bases removed from V and 4 bases from J, the gap between germline ends came to 16 bases. CDR3 in DNA: TGTGCCATCAGCGGACCACGGCGAGAGACCCAGTACTTC. Translating gives CAISGPRRETQYF.

V usage is TRBV6-6 and J usage is TRBJ2-2; tentatively, D is TRBD1 or TRBD2 (6 bases each). Germline V gene sequence: CDR1 MNHNY, CDR2 SVGAGI (reference sequence). Between the trimmed V and J ends, which lost 0 bases and 4 bases, there was a span of 12 bases. The length of the CDR3 is 16 residues. The CDR3 DNA follows: TGTGCCAGCAGTTACTCTGGGGGGCGCGGCACCGGGGAGCTGTTTTTT. Protein: CASSYSGGRGTGELFF.

This clone appeared once. The rearrangement uses TRBV4-3 and TRBJ2-1, with 7 bases aligning to TRBD2. The V gene end was trimmed by 4 bases and the J gene end by 3 bases; junction bases not matched to a gene: 6. Germline V gives CDR1 LGHNA, CDR2 YSLEER. This CDR3 has 15 residues. The DNA of the CDR3 is TGCGCCAGCAGCCCTGGGGTAGCGGGCTACAATGAGCAGTTCTTC. This codes for CASSPGVAGYNEQFF.

This clone was recorded once. V is TRBV28 and J is TRBJ1-1, with D maybe TRBD1 (5 bases). The V gene lost 5 bases and the J gene lost 1 base, with 14 bases spanning the gap. Looked up from germline, CDR1 is MDHEN and CDR2 is SYDVKM. The CDR3 contains 15 residues. CDR3 in amino acids: CASSAPTETNTEAFF. CDR3 nucleotide sequence: TGTGCCAGCAGTGCCCCGACAGAAACGAACACTGAAGCTTTCTTT.

The CDR3 coding sequence is TGTGCCAGCAGCTTAAGGGGGAAAAGGCCTAGCGGGAGGCATGATGAGCAGTTCTTC. Translation gives CASSLRGKRPSGRHDEQFF. The rearrangement links TRBV7-2 to TRBJ2-1, with 11 bases matching TRBD2. Looked up from germline, CDR1 is SGHTA and CDR2 is FQGNSA. CDR3 size: 19 residues. The V gene end was trimmed by 2 bases and the J gene end by 8 bases; junction bases not matched to a gene: 17.

The DNA for the CDR3 is TGCGCCAGCAGCTTGAGGACTAGCGGGGGGGCTTACAATGAGCAGTTCTTC. Its translation: CASSLRTSGGAYNEQFF. This chain uses TRBV5-1 with TRBJ2-1; TRBD2 matches at 15 bases. Germline-derived CDR1 and CDR2 are SGHRS and YFSETQ. The CDR3 is made up of 17 amino acids. Germline trimming cut 1 base from V and 4 bases from J; bases unmatched to any gene: 3. Filled out from reference TRBV5-1 and TRBJ2-1, the complete variable domain reads KAGVTQTPRYLIKTRGQQVTLSCSPISGHRSVSWYQQTPGQGLQFLFEYFSETQRNKGNFPGRFSGRQFSNSRSEMNVSTLELGDSALYLCASSLRTSGGAYNEQFFGPGTRLTVL.

The chain links TRBV19 to TRBJ2-7; D remains ambiguous. Germline V gene sequence: CDR1 LNHDA, CDR2 SQIVND (reference sequence). The CDR3 is 13 amino acids. With 3 bases removed from V and 3 bases from J, the gap between germline ends came to 9 bases. CDR3 in DNA: TGTGCCAGTAGTATCTCGGCCAGCTACGAGCAGTACTTC. Protein product: CASSISASYEQYF.

V is TRBV2 and J is TRBJ2-4; no definite D call. This CDR3 region has 13 residues. The V end was cut by 5 bases, the J end by 4 bases, with 9 bases between. Germline V lookup: CDR1 SNHLY, CDR2 FYNNEI. The CDR3 DNA reads as TGTGCCAGCAGTTCTGGCCCTAAAAACATTCAGTACTTC. Translated, it gives CASSSGPKNIQYF.

The chain couples TRBV4-2 to TRBJ2-7; D remains ambiguous. Trimming removed 6 bases from V and 3 bases from J, with 9 bases in between. The CDR3 is made up of 12 amino acids. Germline lookup yields CDR1 LGHNA and CDR2 YNFKEQ. CDR3 amino acids: CASRGGNYEQYF. CDR3 in DNA: TGTGCCAGCAGAGGCGGAAACTACGAGCAGTACTTC.

The J gene is TRBJ1-1, the V gene TRBV29-1, with D hard to call. The V gene's germline CDR1 is SQVTM and CDR2 ANQGSEA. The CDR3 is 11 amino acids. V lost 4 bases to trimming and J lost 1 base, with 4 bases between them. CDR3 in DNA: TGCAGCGTTGCTAGGAACACTGAAGCTTTCTTT. It codes for CSVARNTEAFF. Full variable domain (remainder filled in from reference TRBV29-1 and TRBJ1-1): SAVISQKPSRDICQRGTSLTIQCQVDSQVTMMFWYRQQPGQSLTLIATANQGSEATYESGFVIDKFPISRPNLTFSTLTVSNMSPEDSSIYLCSVARNTEAFFGQGTRLTVV.

The chain employs TRBV5-1 and TRBJ2-5, with 8 bases aligning to TRBD2. The J segment lost 0 bases and the V segment lost 4 bases, leaving 11 bases of the junction unmatched. Germline V CDR1 and CDR2: SGHRS, YFSETQ. CDR3 length: 17 residues. In DNA, the CDR3 is TGCGCCAGCAGCAACCCTCCTGGCGGGAGGTACCAAGAGACCCAGTACTTC. It codes for CASSNPPGGRYQETQYF.

The chain recombines TRBV5-1 with TRBJ2-7; 9 bases fit TRBD1. CDR1 is SGHRS, CDR2 YFSETQ, per germline. V gave up 4 bases and J gave up 3 bases; unmatched junction bases: 8. The CDR3 is 15 amino acids. The CDR3 DNA reads TGCGCCAGCAGCACGGCGGGACAGGGTATCTACGAGCAGTACTTC. It is translated as CASSTAGQGIYEQYF.

The CDR3 DNA is TGTGCCAGCATCAAAAGGGCAGGGTTGGCGGGCTACACCTTC. Protein sequence: CASIKRAGLAGYTF. V usage is TRBV27 and J usage is TRBJ1-2; possibly TRBD1 for D (5 bases). Germline V gives CDR1 MNHEY, CDR2 SMNVEV (reference sequence). CDR3 length: 14 residues. V shed 7 bases and J shed 8 bases, with 20 bases lying between them.

There are a few counts of this clone. V usage is TRBV30 and J usage is TRBJ1-4; TRBD1 might be the D (5 bases). The germline V gene encodes CDR1 GTSNPN and CDR2 SVGIG (reference sequence). The CDR3 has 11 residues. CDR3 sequence reads: CSGATNEKLFF. Written as DNA, the CDR3 is TGTTCGGGGGCAACTAATGAAAAACTGTTTTTT.

J is TRBJ2-5 and V is TRBV7-6; perhaps TRBD1 as D (6 bases). Germline V gene lookup returns CDR1 SGHVS and CDR2 FNYEAQ. This CDR3 region has 15 residues. V was pared by 3 bases and J by 4 bases, with 15 bases between. The CDR3 loop reads CASSFSGQIGETQYF. DNA for the CDR3: TGTGCCAGCAGCTTTTCGGGACAAATCGGAGAGACCCAGTACTTC.

V gene TRBV27 combines with J gene TRBJ2-7, with a weak D call TRBD1 (5 bases). CDR1 and CDR2 from the germline V gene are MNHEY and SMNVEV (reference sequence). CDR3 length: 17 amino acids. V lost 3 bases and J lost 4, with 22 bases in between. CDR3 sequence: CASSLAWVAGQVYEQYF. The CDR3 DNA follows: TGTGCCAGCAGTTTGGCATGGGTGGCAGGGCAGGTTTACGAGCAGTACTTC.

This clone showed up just once. The chain couples TRBV15 to TRBJ2-7; D not certain. V was shortened by 0 bases and J by 2 bases, with 11 bases between the two germline ends. The CDR3 is made up of 15 amino acids. Germline V CDR1 and CDR2: LNHNV, YYDKDF (reference sequence). Here the CDR3 reads CATSRDKGVAYEQYF. The CDR3 bases are TGTGCCACCAGCAGAGATAAGGGTGTAGCCTACGAGCAGTACTTC. Based on the CDR3 plus reference TRBV15 and TRBJ2-7, the full variable domain is DAMVIQNPRYQVTQFGKPVTLSCSQTLNHNVMYWYQQKSSQAPKLLFHYYDKDFNNEADTPDNFQSRRPNTSFCFLDIRSPGLGDTAMYLCATSRDKGVAYEQYFGPGTRLTVT.

V gene TRBV4-3 combines with J gene TRBJ1-2; 7 bases are shared with TRBD1. From germline, CDR1 is LGHNA and CDR2 YSLEER. CDR3 length: 15 residues. J was trimmed by 0 bases and V by 3 bases; bases with no gene match: 4. The CDR3 spells CASSQTGTSNYGYTF. The CDR3 DNA follows: TGCGCCAGCAGCCAGACAGGGACCTCTAACTATGGCTACACCTTC.